The 4 T cell receptor beta chains below come from one sample, sequenced in a study of T cell repertoires in cytomegalovirus infection. From the reads, TCRdb called clonotypes with MiXCR, one entry per CDR3 protein. Of about 150,000 distinct CDR3 sequences listed, roughly a third are singletons. These receptors' targets are unknown. Here the sequenced sample was CD8+ T cells from cultured PBMCs, taken from culture after CMV antigen stimulation. The receptor source for this set is a human donor in good health (CMV status not recorded). Some clones in this sample may be carry-over from other donors' samples.

This clonotype was found many times. The chain links TRBV7-6 to TRBJ2-1, with 9 bases lining up with TRBD2. This CDR3 has 13 residues. Germline values: CDR1 SGHVS, CDR2 FNYEAQ. Trimming took 11 bases from V and 9 from J; bases not matched to a gene: 11. The CDR3, as DNA: TGTGCCTCCCGCGGGGGGGCTGGTAGTGAGCAGTTCTTC. Protein: CASRGGAGSEQFF. Full variable domain (remainder filled in from reference TRBV7-6 and TRBJ2-1): GAGVSQSPRYKVTKRGQDVALRCDPISGHVSLYWYRQALGQGPEFLTYFNYEAQQDKSGLPNDRFSAERPEGSISTLTIQRTEQRDSAMYRCASRGGAGSEQFFGPGTRLTVL.

The rearrangement uses TRBV11-2 and TRBJ2-1; 12 positions match TRBD2. The germline V gene has CDR1 SGHAT and CDR2 FQNNGV. The CDR3 is made up of 17 amino acids. The trim removed 1 base at V and 2 bases at J, leaving 3 bases unmatched. CDR3 nucleotides: TGTGCCAGCAGCTTAGGACTAGCGGGGGTTGCCTACAATGAGCAGTTCTTC. It codes for CASSLGLAGVAYNEQFF.

This chain links TRBV7-9 with TRBJ2-1; either TRBD1 or TRBD2 may supply D (6 bases each). Germline CDR1 SEHNR, CDR2 FQNEAQ (reference sequence). This CDR3 is 15 amino acids long. Trimming removed 5 bases at V and 5 bases at J, with 16 bases between. The CDR3 region is CASSRRETGDNEQFF. The CDR3 DNA is TGTGCCAGCAGCCGTCGGGAGACAGGAGACAATGAGCAGTTCTTC.

The V and J genes are TRBV27 and TRBJ2-3; D remains unclear. Trimming took 5 bases from V and 0 from J, leaving 9 bases between them. This CDR3 is 14 amino acids long. Germline values: CDR1 MNHEY, CDR2 SMNVEV (reference sequence). The CDR3 loop is CASSPTVSTDTQYF. The DNA for the CDR3 is TGTGCCAGCAGTCCCACTGTGAGCACAGATACGCAGTATTTT.